These T cell receptor beta chains were read from a single sample in a study of Tregs in tolerant kidney transplant recipients. The repertoire was sequenced with immunoSEQ multiplex PCR; TCRdb's copy has only in-frame clones and lacks some. The data show roughly 86,000 clones, with over 85% seen just once and roughly 1.7% held by the top ten. The material sequenced was CD4+ T cells from blood (PBMCs), taken 12 months after the transplant. The receptors stem from a human patient who received a combined kidney and bone marrow transplant. Some of the T cells may derive from the graft donor. The CDR3 runs from the conserved cysteine through the conserved F or W. The order of the fields is D gene, J gene, V gene, clone size, CDR3 DNA, CDR3 protein. A D gene is named only where the DNA matches it firmly. Some rows have no size entry. The others give once, few or many, or a class for an expanded clone.

TRBD2	TRBJ2-1	TRBV18	.	TGTGCCAGCTCACAGACTAGCGGGGGGGCCAATGAGCAGTTCTTC	CASSQTSGGANEQFF
.	TRBJ2-5	TRBV5-1	.	TGCGCCAGCAGCTTGGCCCCCAGTAACCAAGAGACCCAGTACTTC	CASSLAPSNQETQYF
.	TRBJ2-3	TRBV28	.	TGTGCCAGCAAGTTTACAACCGGGACAAATACGCAGTATTTT	CASKFTTGTNTQYF
TRBD1	TRBJ2-2	TRBV12-5	.	TGTGCTAGTGAATTTGACAGGGGGCAAGGGGAGCTGTTTTTT	CASEFDRGQGELFF
.	TRBJ2-7	TRBV11-2	.	TGTGCCAGCAGCCCCTTGTTTTCTTACGAGCAGTACTTC	CASSPLFSYEQYF
.	TRBJ2-7	TRBV7-2	.	TGTGCCAGCAGCCAAAGTTCGGGGGCCTACGAGCAGTACTTC	CASSQSSGAYEQYF
TRBD1	TRBJ2-7	TRBV14	.	TGTGCCAGCAGCGCCAGGGGGTACTATCCCTACGAGCAGTACTTC	CASSARGYYPYEQYF
TRBD1	TRBJ1-2	TRBV7-2	.	TGTGCCAGCAGCTACGGACCAGGGACAGGGCGGGCTTTAGGCTACACCTTC	CASSYGPGTGRALGYTF
.	TRBJ2-2	TRBV5-1	.	TGCGCCAGCAGCTTGGTTGTGTGGGCCACCGGGGAGCTGTTTTTT	CASSLVVWATGELFF
TRBD1	TRBJ1-1	TRBV5-1	.	TGCGCCAGCAGCTCGGGACAGCTGAACACTGAAGCTTTCTTT	CASSSGQLNTEAFF
.	TRBJ1-4	TRBV18	.	TGTGCCAGCTCACCAACCGTCTTCAGTCGTAATGAAAAACTGTTTTTT	CASSPTVFSRNEKLFF
TRBD1	TRBJ2-2	TRBV4-3	.	TGCGCCAGCAGCCAGGCGGACAGGACCACCGGGGAGCTGTTTTTT	CASSQADRTTGELFF
TRBD1	TRBJ2-1	TRBV29-1	once	TGCAGCGCCTATGGACAGGGGATTCTCAATGAGCAGTTCTTC	CSAYGQGILNEQFF
.	TRBJ1-1	TRBV7-9	.	TGTGCCAGCAGCCCGCCTACCCAAAAAGCTTTCTTT	CASSPPTQKAFF
.	TRBJ1-3	TRBV7-9	.	TGTGCCAGCAGCTTAGACTTTGGAAACACCATATATTTT	CASSLDFGNTIYF
.	TRBJ2-7	TRBV19	.	TGTGCCAGTAGTAGAGCCTACGAGCAGTACTTC	CASSRAYEQYF
TRBD1	TRBJ1-2	TRBV11-3	.	TGTGCCAGCAGCGGTAGGACAGGGGAGGGCTACACCTTC	CASSGRTGEGYTF
TRBD2	TRBJ2-1	TRBV5-1	.	TGCGCCAGCGGGGGGACTAGCGGCTACAATGAGCAGTTCTTC	CASGGTSGYNEQFF
TRBD1	TRBJ1-2	TRBV5-1	once	TGCGCCAGCAACCTGGACAGGTCCATGGGCGATGGCTACACCTTC	CASNLDRSMGDGYTF
TRBD1	TRBJ2-5	TRBV6-1	once	TGTGCCAGCCGCACGACCACAGGGGTGGGAGAGACCCAGTACTTC	CASRTTTGVGETQYF
TRBD1	TRBJ1-2	TRBV15	.	TGTGCCACCAGCACCGAGGGGGCCTTTGCTAACTATGGCTACACCTTC	CATSTEGAFANYGYTF
TRBD1	TRBJ1-3	TRBV28	.	TGTGCCAGCAGTGACAGGACAGGGATAAATGGAAACACCATATATTTT	CASSDRTGINGNTIYF
.	TRBJ1-1	TRBV4-2	.	TGTGCCAGCAGCCAAGGACCCCCTAGGACTGAAGCTTTCTTT	CASSQGPPRTEAFF
TRBD1	TRBJ2-5	TRBV9	.	TGTGCCAGCAGCGTAGAGAGACGGGACAGGATAGAGACCCAGTACTTC	CASSVERRDRIETQYF
.	TRBJ1-6	TRBV19	once	TGTGCCAGTAGTATAGATCTATTGGAGGGGACTTCACCCCTCCACTTT	CASSIDLLEGTSPLHF
TRBD1	TRBJ2-1	TRBV29-1	.	TGCAGCGCACCGGGACAGGGCTACAATGAGCAGTTCTTC	CSAPGQGYNEQFF
.	TRBJ1-6	TRBV30	.	TGTGCCTGGAGTGTAAAAGGAGCCGATTCACCCCTCCACTTT	CAWSVKGADSPLHF
.	TRBJ2-7	TRBV5-3	.	TGTGCCAGAAGCCGACGACAAACACATATTTCCTACGAGCAGTACTTC	CARSRRQTHISYEQYF
TRBD1	TRBJ1-6	TRBV15	.	TGTGCCACCAGCAGAGGGGGCAGGGGGAGTGATAATTCACCCCTCCACTTT	CATSRGGRGSDNSPLHF
.	TRBJ2-1	TRBV15	.	TGTGCCACCAGCCGCCGCGGGACGGGGTTCAATGAGCAGTTCTTC	CATSRRGTGFNEQFF
.	TRBJ1-2	TRBV27	.	TGTGCCAGCAGAGGATTGCTAGCGGGTAACTATGGCTACACCTTC	CASRGLLAGNYGYTF
.	TRBJ1-2	TRBV5-6	.	TGTGCCAGCAGCTTTCTGCGAGCCTATGGCTACACCTTC	CASSFLRAYGYTF
.	TRBJ2-7	TRBV28	.	TGTGCCAGCAGTTTAGAGGGGGACTACGAGCAGTACTTC	CASSLEGDYEQYF
TRBD1	TRBJ2-2	TRBV9	.	TGTGCCAGCAGCACTCAGGGACAGGGGGCGAACGGGGAGCTGTTTTTT	CASSTQGQGANGELFF
.	TRBJ1-4	TRBV29-1	.	TGCAGCGTTGCGAATGAAAAACTGTTTTTT	CSVANEKLFF
TRBD1	TRBJ1-1	TRBV10-3	once	TGTGCCATCACGGGACAGGGGGCTCCGGAGACTGAAGCTTTCTTT	CAITGQGAPETEAFF
TRBD2	TRBJ2-5	TRBV6-1	.	TGTGCCAGCAGTGAAGCGCCCCTTAGCGGGGGGCTGCAAGAGACCCAGTACTTC	CASSEAPLSGGLQETQYF
TRBD2	TRBJ2-3	TRBV7-6	once	TGTGCCAGCAGCTTGTTCGGGACTAGCGGATATCGCACAGATACGCAGTATTTT	CASSLFGTSGYRTDTQYF
.	TRBJ1-1	TRBV7-9	.	TGTGCCAGCACTGGGGGGACTGAAGCTTTCTTT	CASTGGTEAFF
TRBD2	TRBJ2-7	TRBV6-6	.	TGTGCCAGCAGCTCCGAACTAGCGGGGGGCTCCGAGCAGTACTTC	CASSSELAGGSEQYF
TRBD1	TRBJ2-2	TRBV19	.	TGTGCCAGTAGTACCGGGACAGGTTTCGGCGGGGAGCTGTTTTTT	CASSTGTGFGGELFF
.	TRBJ1-2	TRBV19	.	TGTGCCAGTAGTCCAGGGAAGAATAATGGCTACACCTTC	CASSPGKNNGYTF
.	TRBJ2-5	TRBV18	.	TGTGCCAGCTCACCGGTACAGGGAGTCCAAGAGACCCAGTACTTC	CASSPVQGVQETQYF
TRBD2	TRBJ2-3	TRBV28	.	TGTGCCAGCAGTTTGATGGGACTAGCGGGCACAGATACGCAGTATTTT	CASSLMGLAGTDTQYF
.	TRBJ1-2	TRBV4-3	once	TGCGCCAGCAGCCAAGATTATGGGGCAAACTATGGCTACACCTTC	CASSQDYGANYGYTF
TRBD1	TRBJ2-7	TRBV7-3	few	TGTGCCAGCAGCGCCGGGACAGGGGAAGGCTACGAGCAGTACTTC	CASSAGTGEGYEQYF
.	TRBJ1-6	TRBV10-3	once	TGTGCCATCAGCCCAGGGTTAAGGTCCTATAATTCACCCCTCCACTTT	CAISPGLRSYNSPLHF
TRBD2	TRBJ2-1	TRBV11-3	.	TGTGCCAGCAGCTTAGGGTCCGGGAGGGCCGGGTCCTACAATGAGCAGTTCTTC	CASSLGSGRAGSYNEQFF
TRBD2	TRBJ2-4	TRBV7-8	.	TGTGCCAGCAGCTTAGTCGTCCGCGGGGGGGCCAAAAACATTCAGTACTTC	CASSLVVRGGAKNIQYF
TRBD2	TRBJ2-2	TRBV7-8	.	TGTGCCAGCAGCGTTGGCGGGGGGTACCATACCATTAACACCGGGGAGCTGTTTTTT	CASSVGGGYHTINTGELFF
TRBD1	TRBJ2-7	TRBV5-1	.	TGCGCCAGCAGTCGAGGACAGGGGCCCTACGAGCAGTACTTC	CASSRGQGPYEQYF
.	TRBJ1-2	TRBV5-6	.	TGTGCCAGCAGCTCCCTAGCACGTATCTATGGCTACACCTTC	CASSSLARIYGYTF
.	TRBJ1-2	TRBV19	.	TGTGCCAGTAGTATAGATACAGGGTTTTGGAGCTATGGCTACACCTTC	CASSIDTGFWSYGYTF
TRBD1	TRBJ2-7	TRBV19	.	TGTGCCAGCGGGCGAGGAGCCGGACAGGGAGTTTTCTACGAGCAGTACTTC	CASGRGAGQGVFYEQYF
.	TRBJ2-7	TRBV5-1	.	TGCGCCAGCAGCTTGGTTACCTCGACAGTCTACGAGCAGTACTTC	CASSLVTSTVYEQYF